Given below is one T cell receptor beta chain in context. This sample was included in a study of blood T cell repertoires in COVID-19. Study background: Italy, Spain and the United States were the sources of the convalescent and acute COVID-19 samples. Sample material is recorded as cDNA or gDNA derived from T cells, B-cell-depleted T cells, or PBMCs.

Trimming removed 1 base from V and 2 bases from J, with 13 bases in between. The germline V gene encodes CDR1 SGHRS and CDR2 YFSETQ. The CDR3 contains 17 residues. The repertoire was sequenced with immunoSEQ multiplex PCR; TCRdb's copy has only in-frame clones and lacks some. The table lists around 310,000 clones, 90% of them singletons. The Seattle patients, enrolled during active infection, were followed longitudinally. This clonotype originated in a woman aged 40-49 years with COVID-19, enrolled during active disease. This chain joins TRBV5-1 and TRBJ1-6; D is possibly TRBD1 (6 bases). The sample taken for sequencing was peripheral blood. The CDR3 region is CASSLTLQGTYNSPLHF. Here the CDR3 DNA reads TGCGCCAGCAGCTTGACTTTACAGGGCACCTATAATTCACCCCTCCACTTT.